This entry describes one T cell receptor beta chain. The V end lost 7 bases, the J end lost 7 bases, and 20 bases lay between the germline ends. Germline assignment: CDR1 GTSNPN and CDR2 SVGIG (reference sequence). The length of the CDR3 is 14 residues. The source of the sample is a study of shared clonotypes between healthy human individuals. The data were produced by immunoSEQ multiplex PCR, yet TCRdb's version contains in-frame clones alone and is incomplete. The table lists more than 450,000 clones, 79% of them singletons. The receptor's source is a woman in her 40s in good health. Some clones in this sample may be carry-over from other donors' samples. The chain uses TRBV30 and TRBJ2-1; no clear D. Sequencing was carried out using PBMCs. Written as DNA, the CDR3 is TGTGCCTTCCGTCCACCGTCCAGGTGGAATGAGCAGTTCTTC. It specifies CAFRPPSRWNEQFF.